This T cell receptor beta chain was sequenced for a study of technical replicates of blood from a few donors. The CDR3 sequence is 14 residues long. Germline trimming cut 4 bases from V and 2 bases from J; bases unmatched to any gene: 2. Germline loops: CDR1 SGHRS, CDR2 YFSETQ. Only in-frame clones appear in the TCRdb table, and some are missing; sequencing was by immunoSEQ multiplex PCR. The data show some 13,000 clones, around 93% seen once. The sequence derives from a human donor in good health. Material: PBMCs. The rearrangement links TRBV5-1 to TRBJ2-7; 11 positions match TRBD1. The CDR3 DNA is TGCGCCAGCAGCGTGGGACAGGGGGCCTACGAGCAGTACTTC. This encodes CASSVGQGAYEQYF.